Included here is one TCR beta chain sequence, with context. Its antigen target is currently unknown. This clone may be a read error of a much larger clone one base away. The data were taken from a study of metastatic and nonmetastatic thyroid tumors (dated by TCRdb to the early 2020s). With respect to the entire study: Repertoires from peripheral blood and from tumor or nodule tissue samples of malignant and benign thyroid patients were compared.

Measured from the cysteine to the phenylalanine, the CDR3 is 12 residues long. Only the CDR3 DNA is retained, 36 bases long and in frame from the first base. CDR1 SEHNR and CDR2 FQNEAQ were looked up in the germline V gene (reference sequence). What the work shows at the level of the full study, not this receptor alone: In both blood and tumor samples, malignant tumors were reported to have significantly higher TCR beta diversity than benign nodules.

None of the patients had been given any treatment before thyroid surgery. Patient clinical samples collected from 2012 to 2018 were retrospectively analysed using T-cell receptor beta sequencing. The library was prepared using PCR. Sequencing relied on an Illumina HiSeq 4000. High-throughput sequencing was used to profile the CDR3 region of the TCR beta-chain in every patient. The original methods were these. The researchers built a classifier to tell apart papillary thyroid cancer patients with distant metastasis, based on CDR3 differences among clinicopathological groups. Repertoire diversity was assessed with the Shannon index, and tumor-blood repertoire similarity with the Morisita-Horn index. TCRdb reprocessing: public reads trimmed at Q25 with fastp, clones called with MiXCR, in-frame beta chains kept. The V and J calls reflect TCRdb's pipeline rather than the authors' work. This sample has some 13,000 clones in its table, and 12% of those were observed once. Clones ranked in the top ten supply about 15% of the sample.

Recombination joined TRBV7-9 with TRBJ1-1, with a weak D call of TRBD1 (5 bases match). This TCR was recovered from a female donor with papillary thyroid cancer or a benign thyroid nodule (not recorded which). Some clones in this sample may be carry-over from other donors' samples. Sequencing was carried out using blood. The DNA sequence is TGTGGGACTCGGGGGGATGACACTGAAGCTTTCTTT. This is translated as CGTRGDDTEAFF.